This T cell receptor (beta chain) was profiled in a study of shared clonotypes between healthy human individuals. Study background: Donors had three CD4 naive, three CD4 memory, two CD8 naive and one CD8 memory plate apiece. Study outcomes and limitations: The four-donor shared clonotypes exceeded non-shared clonotypes in generation probability, with non-shared ones scoring lower. Larger estimated richness was generally recorded for naive subsets relative to memory subsets.

A remark on this clone: Antigen specificity is unknown.

TCRdb's table, derived via immunoSEQ multiplex PCR, lists solely in-frame clones and lacks some. The sample contains around 2.5 million clones, approximately 94% of which appear only once. CD4+ cell separation produced CD45RA+ naive and CD45RA-negative memory subsets. The V end lost 5 bases, the J end lost 6 bases, and 11 bases lay between the germline ends. The CDR3 consists of 12 residues. Germline V gene data show CDR1 as MNHNS and CDR2 as SASEGT. The sequencing sample was made of naive CD4+ T cells from PBMCs. Noted subset: CD45RA+ positively selected. The origin of this receptor is a man aged 18 to 29 in good health. Some clones in this sample may be carry-over from other donors' samples. The chain joins TRBV6-1 to TRBJ2-7, with D hard to call. CDR3 loop: CASSPNILEQYF. The CDR3 coding sequence is TGTGCCAGCAGTCCGAACATTCTCGAGCAGTACTTC.